This T cell receptor beta chain was obtained from a study of tumor-infiltrating lymphocytes in localized non-small cell lung cancer. Across the study: Some samples were collected after neoadjuvant chemotherapy; smokers, never-smokers and several histologies were included. Tumor tissue and non-adjacent uninvolved lung came from each patient. Whole-study findings and limits: IM1 and IM2 tumors showed no difference in T-cell fraction. Only some patients had TCR sequencing, depending on available tissue.

As to this clone: The target antigen is unknown.

Repertoires were generated with immunoSEQ multiplex PCR, while TCRdb's copy carries only in-frame clones and drops some. The table has 9,500 to 11,000 clones, around 74% seen once; the top ten hold 19%. CDR1 SGHNT and CDR2 YYREEE come from the germline V gene (reference sequence). V dropped 4 bases and J dropped 2; count of bases not matched to a gene: 8. This CDR3 has 16 amino acids. The chain is built from TRBV5-4 and TRBJ2-5; 10 nucleotides match TRBD1. The source material was uninvolved lung tissue not adjacent to the tumor. This receptor was taken from a human donor with non-small cell lung cancer. The CDR3 region is CASSQPDRGWQETQYF. CDR3 DNA: TGTGCCAGCAGCCAGCCGGACAGGGGGTGGCAAGAGACCCAGTACTTC.